This T cell receptor (beta chain) appears in the sequencing data of a study of blood T cell repertoires in COVID-19. As for the study in general: COVID-19 samples, acute and convalescent, were from the United States, Italy and Spain. PBMCs, B-cell-depleted T cells, or T cells provided the cDNA or gDNA that made up the material.

Trimming took 2 bases from V and 9 from J, leaving 5 bases between them. This CDR3 region has 11 residues. Original handling: How many nucleated cells were present was estimated from reference gene primer amplification. This table comes from immunoSEQ multiplex PCR, and its TCRdb copy is limited to in-frame clones, with some not included. V and J calls and clone size are as listed in that table; D and trimming were resolved from the DNA. This table holds roughly 290,000 clones, approximately 86% found once. Specimen: peripheral blood. The receptor's source is a woman aged 25 to 45 who had recovered from COVID-19. The chain has TRBV12-3 or TRBV12-4 and TRBJ2-1; D unresolved. DNA of the CDR3: TGTGCCAGCAGTTTACGGGTTGAGCAGTTCTTC. Translated: CASSLRVEQFF.